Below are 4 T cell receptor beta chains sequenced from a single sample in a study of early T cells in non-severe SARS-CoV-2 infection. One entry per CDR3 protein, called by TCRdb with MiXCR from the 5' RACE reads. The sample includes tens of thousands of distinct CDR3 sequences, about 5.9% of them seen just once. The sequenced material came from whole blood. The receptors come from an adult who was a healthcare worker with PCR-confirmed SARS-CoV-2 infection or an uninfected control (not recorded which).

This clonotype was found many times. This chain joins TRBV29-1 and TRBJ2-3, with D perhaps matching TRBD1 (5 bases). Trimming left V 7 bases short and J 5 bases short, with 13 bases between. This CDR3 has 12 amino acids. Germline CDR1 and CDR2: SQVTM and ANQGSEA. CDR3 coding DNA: TGCAGCGCCAGGACATACAGAGATACGCAGTATTTT. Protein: CSARTYRDTQYF.

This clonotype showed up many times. Here the CDR3 DNA reads TGTGCCAGCAGCCAAGGGACTCGATGGGGCCTTCAGTACTTC. Protein sequence: CASSQGTRWGLQYF. V and J are TRBV3-1 and TRBJ2-4; D may correspond to TRBD1 or TRBD2 (5 bases each). With 1 base removed from V and 11 bases from J, the gap between germline ends came to 15 bases. The germline gives CDR1 LGHDT, CDR2 YNNKEL (reference sequence). The CDR3 consists of 14 residues.

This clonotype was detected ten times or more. CDR3 amino acids: CASSQLAGGLNEQFF. The CDR3 DNA reads as TGCGCCAGCAGCCAACTAGCGGGGGGCCTCAATGAGCAGTTCTTC. The chain carries TRBV5-1 and TRBJ2-1; TRBD2 aligns across 12 bases. V lost 4 bases, J lost 6 bases, and 5 bases stayed unmatched. The CDR3 runs to 15 residues. Germline V gene sequence: CDR1 SGHRS, CDR2 YFSETQ.

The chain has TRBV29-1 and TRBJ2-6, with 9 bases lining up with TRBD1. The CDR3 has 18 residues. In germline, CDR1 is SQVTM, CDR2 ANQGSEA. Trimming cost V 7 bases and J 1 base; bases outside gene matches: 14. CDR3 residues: CSDTWSGQGESGANVLTF. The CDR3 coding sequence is TGCAGCGACACGTGGTCGGGACAGGGAGAATCTGGGGCCAACGTCCTGACTTTC.